The 32 T cell receptor beta chains listed next were all sequenced from one sample in a study of CD4+ T cells in melanoma. Method: immunoSEQ multiplex PCR; TCRdb's copy keeps in-frame clones and lacks some. The repertoire holds over 10,000 clones, with 60% to 85% as singletons. The sample taken for sequencing was cells from a culture (not recorded whether cultured in vitro). These receptors all come from a human donor with melanoma.

This chain links TRBV18 with TRBJ2-2; 10 bases fit TRBD1. The junction had 4 bases not matched to a gene; V was cut back by 1 base and J by 5 bases. This CDR3 has 16 residues. Germline V gene lookup returns CDR1 KGHSH and CDR2 LQKENI. The CDR3 DNA sequence: TGTGCCAGCTCACCACGGGACAGGGGTGGAACCGGGGAGCTGTTTTTT. This sequence encodes CASSPRDRGGTGELFF.

V gene TRBV10-2 combines with J gene TRBJ1-1; 8 positions match TRBD1. The CDR3 is 13 residues long. V dropped 8 bases and J dropped 4; count of bases not matched to a gene: 6. From germline, CDR1 is WSHSY and CDR2 SAAADI. CDR3 in amino acids: CASLDRGGTEAFF. The CDR3 DNA reads TGCGCCAGCCTTGACAGGGGTGGCACTGAAGCTTTCTTT.

The V gene is TRBV10-3, the J gene TRBJ2-5, with unresolved D. V lost 7 bases, J lost 1 base, and 13 bases lay in between. CDR1 and CDR2 from the germline V gene are ENHRY and SYGVKD. The CDR3 is 14 amino acids. Written as DNA, the CDR3 is TGTGCCATCAAAGCCTGGGGAAGCCAAGAGACCCAGTACTTC. This gives the protein CAIKAWGSQETQYF.

The chain joins TRBV19 to TRBJ2-3, with 13 bases matching TRBD2. This CDR3 contains 16 residues. The V gene's germline CDR1 is LNHDA and CDR2 SQIVND (reference sequence). V was pared by 5 bases and J by 1 base, with 3 bases of the junction left unmatched. CDR3 in DNA: TGTGCCAGTAGTCGAACTAGCGGGGGGGGCACAGATACGCAGTATTTT. Translating gives CASSRTSGGGTDTQYF.

The rearrangement uses TRBV27 and TRBJ2-5; D assignment may be TRBD1 or TRBD2 (5 bases each). The CDR3 extends over 16 amino acids. The germline CDR1 and CDR2 sequences are MNHEY and SMNVEV (reference sequence). Trimming left V 3 bases short and J 5 bases short, with 19 bases between. The CDR3 nucleotides read TGTGCCAGCAGTTTGCGGCAGGGAGCTTCTCGGGAGACCCAGTACTTC. Protein sequence: CASSLRQGASRETQYF.

CDR3 DNA: TGTGCCAGCAGCTTAGTAGGGCAGAGATCGGGGGAGCTGTTTTTT. Amino acids: CASSLVGQRSGELFF. The chain carries TRBV11-2 and TRBJ2-2; D ambiguous. Germline CDR1 reads SGHAT; CDR2 reads FQNNGV. Trimming took 1 base from V and 8 from J, leaving 14 bases between them. CDR3 size: 15 residues.

In nucleotides, the CDR3 is TGCGCCAGCAGCCCACGGACCTTACTCATGAACACTGAAGCTTTCTTT. It encodes CASSPRTLLMNTEAFF. The chain uses TRBV4-1 and TRBJ1-1, with D unresolved. The germline V gene encodes CDR1 MGHRA and CDR2 YSYEKL. The CDR3 covers 16 residues. The germline V and J ends were trimmed by 4 bases and 0 bases, with 15 bases remaining between them.

The chain combines TRBV6-5 with TRBJ1-2; 7 bases match TRBD1. The germline V gene has CDR1 MNHEY and CDR2 SVGAGI. With 6 bases clipped from V and 4 bases from J, the junction kept 5 bases outside the gene matches. This CDR3 region has 13 residues. As DNA, the CDR3 is TGTGCCAGCAGGGGACAGACATTCTATGGCTACACCTTC. Translation: CASRGQTFYGYTF.

The chain links TRBV9 to TRBJ1-3, with unresolved D. The V gene lost 4 bases and the J gene lost 0 bases, with 11 bases spanning the gap. Germline V gives CDR1 SGDLS, CDR2 YYNGEE. The CDR3 totals 15 residues. CDR3: CASSPGLSSGNTIYF. The CDR3 DNA is TGTGCCAGCAGCCCCGGGTTGAGCTCTGGAAACACCATATATTTT.

The rearrangement links TRBV2 to TRBJ2-3, with a tentative D call TRBD2 (6 bases). This CDR3 spans 14 amino acids. The ends were cut back, 8 bases at V and 0 bases at J, with 12 bases in the middle. Per the germline V gene, CDR1 is SNHLY and CDR2 is FYNNEI. The CDR3 loop is CASGLRGSTDTQYF. The DNA of the CDR3 is TGTGCCAGCGGCTTGCGGGGCAGCACAGATACGCAGTATTTT.

The V gene is TRBV5-1, the J gene TRBJ1-3; tentatively, D is TRBD1 (5 bases). This CDR3 contains 16 residues. V was trimmed by 2 bases and J by 0 bases, leaving 12 bases between them. CDR1 and CDR2 from the germline V gene are SGHRS and YFSETQ. CDR3 coding DNA: TGCGCCAGCAGCTTTCAGGAGGGGAGCTCTGGAAACACCATATATTTT. It translates to CASSFQEGSSGNTIYF.

The chain recombines TRBV6-6 with TRBJ2-7; 7 bases align to TRBD2. V was clipped by 0 bases and J by 6 bases; unmatched bases: 8. Germline loops: CDR1 MNHNY, CDR2 SVGAGI (reference sequence). This CDR3 is built from 15 residues. The CDR3 spells CASSYSSGVSPEQYF. For the CDR3, the DNA is TGTGCCAGCAGTTACTCAAGCGGGGTTTCCCCCGAGCAGTACTTC.

The CDR3 spells CASSLGGRQGPGYNEQFF. The CDR3 DNA reads TGTGCCAGCAGTTTGGGGGGGCGGCAGGGGCCCGGCTACAATGAGCAGTTCTTC. The chain carries TRBV27 and TRBJ2-1, with a tentative D call TRBD2 (7 bases). Per the germline V gene, CDR1 is MNHEY and CDR2 is SMNVEV (reference sequence). The CDR3 is 18 residues long. V lost 3 bases and J 3 bases, leaving 21 bases between the germline ends.

The chain carries TRBV12-5 and TRBJ1-1; D might be TRBD1 (6 bases). CDR3 length: 14 residues. Germline-derived CDR1 and CDR2 are LGHNT and FRNRAP. V gave up 7 bases and J gave up 1 base, with 13 bases separating them. The CDR3 DNA reads TGTGCTAGTGCAAACAGGGTAACGAACACTGAAGCTTTCTTT. Residues: CASANRVTNTEAFF. The variable domain in full, completed from reference TRBV12-5 and TRBJ1-1, reads DARVTQTPRHKVTEMGQEVTMRCQPILGHNTVFWYRQTMMQGLELLAYFRNRAPLDDSGMPKDRFSAEMPDATLATLKIQPSEPRDSAVYFCASANRVTNTEAFFGQGTRLTVV.

This clone has only one observation. The chain joins TRBV14 to TRBJ1-1; D unclear. The CDR3 has 12 residues. Trimming removed 1 base at V and 10 bases at J, with 10 bases between. Germline CDR1 is SGHDN and CDR2 is FVKESK. As DNA, the CDR3 is TGTGCCAGCAGCCAAGCTTCGGGAAGAGCTTTCTTT. Amino acids: CASSQASGRAFF.

This CDR3 reads CASSDLDSSYEQYF. The CDR3, as DNA: TGTGCCAGCAGTGACCTGGACAGCTCCTACGAGCAGTACTTC. V and J are TRBV25-1 and TRBJ2-7; D possibly corresponds to TRBD1 (6 bases). The CDR3 is made up of 14 amino acids. Germline V gene lookup returns CDR1 MGHDK and CDR2 SYGVNS. V was shortened by 3 bases and J by 0 bases, with 9 bases between the two germline ends.

This clone was recorded once. This sequence joins TRBV2 and TRBJ1-4, with D possibly being TRBD1 (5 bases). The length of the CDR3 is 14 residues. Germline CDR1 SNHLY, CDR2 FYNNEI. The V gene lost 8 bases and the J gene lost 8 bases, with 18 bases spanning the gap. CDR3 in DNA: TGTGCCAGCCAGGAGGGAGGAGGGGCAGAAAAACTGTTTTTT. Translating gives CASQEGGGAEKLFF.

The chain employs TRBV7-9 and TRBJ1-1, with 8 bases that match TRBD1. V dropped 4 bases and J dropped 4; count of bases not matched to a gene: 5. Germline values: CDR1 SEHNR, CDR2 FQNEAQ (reference sequence). The CDR3 spans 14 residues. CDR3 amino acids: CASSSTGGSTEAFF. CDR3 coding DNA: TGTGCCAGCAGCTCCACAGGGGGAAGCACTGAAGCTTTCTTT.

CDR3 DNA: TGCGCCAGCAGCCTCGGACAGGGGGTATTCTACGAGCAGTACTTC. This translates into CASSLGQGVFYEQYF. The chain recombines TRBV5-1 with TRBJ2-7; 10 nucleotides align to TRBD1. The trim removed 4 bases at V and 3 bases at J, leaving 7 bases unmatched. Looked up from germline, CDR1 is SGHRS and CDR2 is YFSETQ. The CDR3 sequence is 15 residues long.

The chain recombines TRBV6-1 with TRBJ1-6; a possible D gene is TRBD1 (6 bases). This CDR3 has 15 residues. The germline V gene encodes CDR1 MNHNS and CDR2 SASEGT. V lost 6 bases, J lost 2 bases, and 11 bases lay in between. This chain's CDR3 is CASSQGRTYNSPLHF. The DNA of the CDR3 is TGTGCCAGCAGCCAGGGGAGGACCTATAATTCACCCCTCCACTTT.

The chain recombines TRBV6-5 with TRBJ1-2; 7 bases map to TRBD1. The ends lost 2 bases at V and 4 bases at J; junction bases unmatched: 7. This CDR3 has 15 amino acids. CDR1 MNHEY and CDR2 SVGAGI come from the germline V gene. The CDR3 spells CASSYGPSGGYGYTF. CDR3 sequence (DNA): TGTGCCAGCAGTTACGGCCCATCAGGGGGCTATGGCTACACCTTC.

The chain employs TRBV7-6 and TRBJ2-5; possible D gene TRBD1, 5 bases. Germline values: CDR1 SGHVS, CDR2 FNYEAQ. This CDR3 contains 13 residues. V lost 1 base and J 4 bases, leaving 7 bases between the germline ends. In nucleotides, the CDR3 is TGTGCCAGCAGCTTAGTTACAGGAGAGACCCAGTACTTC. It codes for CASSLVTGETQYF.

This clone was found once. The J gene is TRBJ2-7, the V gene TRBV15; perhaps TRBD1 as D (6 bases). The CDR3 totals 13 residues. V was trimmed by 6 bases and J by 5 bases, leaving 14 bases between them. CDR1 and CDR2 from the germline V gene are LNHNV and YYDKDF (reference sequence). The CDR3 here is CATRQGGRDEQYF. The CDR3 coding sequence is TGTGCCACCAGACAGGGTGGACGCGACGAGCAGTACTTC.

The chain links TRBV6-1 to TRBJ1-1, with D hard to call. This CDR3 has 13 amino acids. The germline CDR1 and CDR2 sequences are MNHNS and SASEGT. The V gene lost 6 bases and the J gene lost 0 bases, with 8 bases spanning the gap. For the CDR3, the DNA is TGTGCCAGCAGGCTACAGCTGAACACTGAAGCTTTCTTT. This gives the protein CASRLQLNTEAFF.

This clone has a handful of counts. The genes are TRBV18 and TRBJ2-1; D unresolved. The germline V and J ends were trimmed by 0 bases and 5 bases, with 17 bases remaining between them. CDR1 and CDR2 (germline): KGHSH, LQKENI. The CDR3 is 17 residues long. This chain's CDR3 is CASSPPFVGLDDNEQFF. CDR3 nucleotide sequence: TGTGCCAGCTCACCACCCTTCGTGGGTCTGGACGACAATGAGCAGTTCTTC.

CDR3 in amino acids: CASSPSLWGYEQYF. DNA of the CDR3: TGTGCCAGCAGCCCGTCGCTATGGGGATACGAGCAGTACTTC. The chain combines TRBV6-1 with TRBJ2-7; D remains unclear. The V gene lost 6 bases and the J gene lost 4 bases, with 16 bases spanning the gap. CDR3 length: 14 residues. CDR1 MNHNS and CDR2 SASEGT come from the germline V gene.

The table lists this clone with a count of one. The gene calls are TRBV21-1 and TRBJ2-5; the table's D call of TRBD2 was not tested on the DNA. TRBV21-1 is tagged as a pseudogene. This CDR3 comprises 16 residues. The CDR3 DNA sequence: TGTGCCAGCAGCAAGGGACTAGCGGAGACGCAAGAGACCCAGTACTTC. Its translation: CASSKGLAETQETQYF.

The gene calls are TRBV7-2 and TRBJ2-1, with TRBD2 identical over 8 bases. The CDR3 loop spans 15 amino acids. CDR1 is SGHTA and CDR2 is FQGNSA in the germline V gene. J was trimmed by 9 bases and V by 2 bases; bases with no gene match: 9. The DNA of the CDR3 is TGTGCCAGCAGCTTAAGGCGCGGGGGGAGCAGTGAGCAGTTCTTC. Translating it yields CASSLRRGGSSEQFF.

The V and J genes are TRBV28 and TRBJ1-2, with 7 bases fitting TRBD1. The junction had 4 bases not matched to a gene; V was cut back by 2 bases and J by 7 bases. From germline, CDR1 is MDHEN and CDR2 SYDVKM. CDR3 length: 13 residues. The CDR3 here is CASSLGRGVGYTF. As DNA, the CDR3 is TGTGCCAGCAGTTTAGGCAGGGGGGTTGGCTACACCTTC.

The rearrangement uses TRBV6-1 and TRBJ1-1; unclear D gene. Trimming took 6 bases from V and 3 from J, leaving 11 bases between them. The CDR3 consists of 13 residues. Germline lookup yields CDR1 MNHNS and CDR2 SASEGT. The CDR3 bases are TGTGCCAGCAGGCGGCAGGAGTACACTGAAGCTTTCTTT. As protein: CASRRQEYTEAFF.

The chain employs TRBV5-1 and TRBJ1-1; a weak D match, TRBD1 (6 bases). V shed 0 bases and J shed 10 bases, with 13 bases lying between them. Germline V gene sequence: CDR1 SGHRS, CDR2 YFSETQ. This CDR3 region has 13 residues. CDR3 coding DNA: TGCGCCAGCAGCTTGGGCGCAGGGGATGGAGCTTTCTTT. Residues: CASSLGAGDGAFF.

The chain joins TRBV7-6 to TRBJ2-7; no reliable D call. The V end was cut by 5 bases, the J end by 6 bases, with 17 bases between. The CDR3 loop spans 14 amino acids. The germline V gene encodes CDR1 SGHVS and CDR2 FNYEAQ. CDR3 in amino acids: CASSAGPRVGEQYF. In DNA form, the CDR3 reads TGTGCCAGCAGCGCAGGACCCCGGGTAGGCGAGCAGTACTTC.